These T cell receptor beta chains were read from a single sample in a study of T cell repertoires in cytomegalovirus infection. Their antigens remain unidentified. From the reads, TCRdb called clonotypes with MiXCR, one entry per CDR3 protein. This sample has 20,000 or so distinct CDR3 sequences, with more than 20% found just once. This sample comprised CD8+ T cells from cultured PBMCs, obtained from culture after CMV antigen stimulation. These receptor sequences come from a human donor in good health (CMV status not recorded). Some clones in this sample may be carry-over from other donors' samples. Each CDR3 is given with its conserved first and last residue. D genes are given only for firm matches. Expanded clones are given a class, and other clones once, few, many or no size at all.

>-|TRBV11-2|TRBJ1-1|many
CASSWGKITEAFF
TGTGCCAGCAGCTGGGGGAAAATCACTGAAGCTTTCTTT
>-|TRBV10-2|TRBJ2-3|many
CASSTEGRSTDTQYF
TGCGCCAGCTCGACTGAGGGACGGAGCACAGATACGCAGTATTTT
>-|TRBV20-1|TRBJ1-4|-
CSVLPGVLNEKLFF
TGCAGTGTCCTTCCGGGGGTCCTTAATGAAAAACTGTTTTTT
>TRBD1|TRBV4-3|TRBJ1-3|-
CASSQDWTGSTGNTIYF
TGCGCCAGCAGCCAAGACTGGACAGGGTCGACAGGAAACACCATATATTTT
>-|TRBV20-1|TRBJ1-1|few
CSASPLSTGSTEAFF
TGCAGTGCTAGTCCTCTCTCCACAGGGAGCACTGAAGCTTTCTTT
>-|TRBV7-8|TRBJ2-7|once
CASQPSTDYEQYF
TGTGCCAGCCAGCCAAGTACTGATTACGAGCAGTACTTC
>-|TRBV20-1|TRBJ2-5|-
CSARDRVRETQYF
TGCAGTGCTAGAGACAGGGTCCGAGAGACCCAGTACTTC
>TRBD2|TRBV5-1|TRBJ2-1|-
CASSLGDGGGAYNEQFF
TGCGCCAGCAGCTTGGGGGACGGCGGGGGGGCCTACAATGAGCAGTTCTTC
>-|TRBV19|TRBJ2-3|-
CASSLRTPDTQYF
TGTGCCAGTAGTCTGAGGACTCCGGATACGCAGTATTTT
>-|TRBV25-1|TRBJ2-5|few
CASTLSGFSETQYF
TGTGCCAGCACATTATCAGGGTTTAGTGAGACCCAGTACTTC
>TRBD2|TRBV4-2|TRBJ2-3|-
CASSQDGQRGGSDTQYF
TGTGCCAGCAGCCAAGATGGACAGCGGGGGGGCTCAGATACGCAGTATTTT
>TRBD1|TRBV27|TRBJ1-4|-
CASSFGQGGKLFF
TGTGCCAGCAGTTTTGGACAGGGAGGGAAACTGTTTTTT
>TRBD1|TRBV7-2|TRBJ1-5|many
CASSYRLGTGFSQPQHF
TGTGCCAGCAGCTACCGATTAGGGACAGGGTTTTCTCAGCCCCAGCATTTT
>-|TRBV7-9|TRBJ1-3|-
CASSLPVPGNTIYF
TGTGCCAGCAGCTTGCCGGTTCCTGGAAACACCATATATTTT
>TRBD2|TRBV27|TRBJ2-5|once
CASSRGLAGLETQYF
TGTGCCAGCAGTCGGGGACTAGCGGGGCTCGAGACCCAGTACTTC
>-|TRBV11-1|TRBJ1-2|-
CAGSPDTGYGYTF
TGTGCCGGCAGCCCGGACACCGGCTATGGCTACACCTTC
>TRBD2|TRBV28|TRBJ2-3|few
CASSGGNSGGASDTQYF
TGTGCCAGCAGTGGGGGGAATAGCGGGGGGGCCTCAGATACGCAGTATTTT
>-|TRBV11-2|TRBJ2-3|-
CASSRQASTDTQYF
TGTGCCAGCAGCCGACAGGCTAGCACAGATACGCAGTATTTT
>TRBD1|TRBV4-1|TRBJ1-1|many
CASSQLTGGADTEAFF
TGCGCCAGCAGCCAGCTGACAGGGGGGGCGGACACTGAAGCTTTCTTT
>TRBD1|TRBV12-3/TRBV12-4|TRBJ1-3|many
CASRSDRVMIRSGNTIYF
TGTGCCAGCAGGTCCGACAGGGTTATGATTCGGTCTGGAAACACCATATATTTT
>-|TRBV6-6|TRBJ1-2|few
CASSLGLNYGYTF
TGTGCCAGCAGTCTAGGGCTCAACTATGGCTACACCTTC
>TRBD1|TRBV9|TRBJ2-7|-
CASSVGQGAYEQYF
TGTGCCAGCAGCGTAGGGCAGGGGGCCTACGAGCAGTACTTC
>TRBD1|TRBV6-6|TRBJ1-2|-
CASSDDRAFRANYGYTF
TGTGCCAGCAGTGATGACAGGGCCTTCCGCGCTAACTATGGCTACACCTTC
>-|TRBV4-1|TRBJ2-2|many
CASSQLNTFSPYTGELFF
TGCGCCAGCAGCCAACTAAACACCTTTTCTCCCTACACCGGGGAGCTGTTTTTT
>-|TRBV11-2|TRBJ2-1|-
CASSFTDSPNEQFF
TGTGCCAGCAGCTTTACGGATAGCCCTAATGAGCAGTTCTTC
>-|TRBV19|TRBJ1-1|few
CASRQGLNTEAFF
TGTGCCAGTAGACAGGGCTTGAACACTGAAGCTTTCTTT
>TRBD1|TRBV27|TRBJ2-7|few
CASSIYRGLREQYF
TGTGCCAGCAGTATATACAGGGGGCTTCGCGAGCAGTACTTC
>TRBD1|TRBV7-2|TRBJ1-6|many
CASSIAGGTYNSPLHF
TGTGCCAGCAGCATAGCAGGGGGCACCTATAATTCACCCCTCCACTTT
>-|TRBV6-1|TRBJ1-1|-
CASSDGANTEAFF
TGTGCCAGCAGTGACGGGGCGAACACTGAAGCTTTCTTT
>-|TRBV28|TRBJ1-2|-
CASRTGQDFGGYTF
TGTGCCAGCAGAACAGGACAAGACTTCGGGGGCTACACCTTC
>-|TRBV7-2|TRBJ1-1|many
CASSRPGAEQNTEAFF
TGTGCCAGCAGCCGACCTGGAGCAGAACAGAACACTGAAGCTTTCTTT
>-|TRBV19|TRBJ1-5|-
CASSIGAYNQPQHF
TGTGCCAGTAGTATCGGGGCTTACAATCAGCCCCAGCATTTT
>-|TRBV7-9|TRBJ1-1|-
CASSLAGTSNTEAFF
TGTGCCAGCAGCTTAGCCGGGACCTCGAACACTGAAGCTTTCTTT
>-|TRBV6-2/TRBV6-3|TRBJ1-2|many
CASRPHENYGYTF
TGTGCCAGCCGTCCCCATGAGAACTATGGCTACACCTTC
>-|TRBV7-2|TRBJ2-7|many
CASSLEAQSYEQYF
TGTGCCAGCAGCTTAGAGGCACAATCCTACGAGCAGTACTTC
>TRBD2|TRBV6-1|TRBJ2-3|-
CASSVRLAGSGDTDTQYF
TGTGCCAGCAGTGTCAGACTAGCGGGGTCTGGGGACACAGATACGCAGTATTTT
>-|TRBV7-9|TRBJ2-7|many
CASSDSRRGSSYEQYF
TGTGCCAGCAGCGACTCACGTCGGGGAAGCTCCTACGAGCAGTACTTC
>TRBD1|TRBV6-2/TRBV6-3|TRBJ2-1|-
CASSEGTGRWNNEQFF
TGTGCCAGCAGTGAAGGGACAGGGAGATGGAACAATGAGCAGTTCTTC